This entry lists 2 T cell receptor beta chains sequenced from one sample in a study of regulatory T cells in long-lasting Graves disease. Time point specified: newly diagnosed GD, antithyroid drugs for less than 3 months. Extracted RNA from PBMCs served as the source of the TCR library. CDR3 regions were amplified by Arm-PCR using iRepertoire HTBI primers to build TCR beta libraries. TCRdb redid the calling of the multiplex PCR reads with MiXCR, one entry per CDR3 protein. The table lists fewer than 400,000 distinct CDR3 sequences, 15% to 20% of them singletons. The starting material was peripheral blood mononuclear cells (PBMCs), obtained at new diagnosis, from a patient treated with antithyroid drugs. Receptors were obtained from a female donor with Graves disease.

The table lists this clonotype with a few counts. The chain employs TRBV5-1 and TRBJ1-1; D is undetermined. The CDR3 runs to 14 residues. The V gene lost 4 bases and the J gene lost 8 bases, with 18 bases spanning the gap. Looked up from germline, CDR1 is SGHRS and CDR2 is YFSETQ. The CDR3 is CASSRLSSLKEAFF. The DNA for the CDR3 is TGCGCCAGCAGCCGACTGTCCTCCCTAAAGGAAGCTTTCTTT.

This chain joins TRBV3-1 and TRBJ1-6; 9 bases agree with TRBD1. Germline V gives CDR1 LGHDT, CDR2 YNNKEL (reference sequence). J was trimmed by 9 bases and V by 5 bases; bases with no gene match: 8. There are 15 residues in the CDR3. The CDR3 loop reads CASSGYRGQSSPLHF. The CDR3 DNA is TGTGCCAGCAGCGGGTACAGGGGGCAGAGTTCACCCCTCCACTTT.